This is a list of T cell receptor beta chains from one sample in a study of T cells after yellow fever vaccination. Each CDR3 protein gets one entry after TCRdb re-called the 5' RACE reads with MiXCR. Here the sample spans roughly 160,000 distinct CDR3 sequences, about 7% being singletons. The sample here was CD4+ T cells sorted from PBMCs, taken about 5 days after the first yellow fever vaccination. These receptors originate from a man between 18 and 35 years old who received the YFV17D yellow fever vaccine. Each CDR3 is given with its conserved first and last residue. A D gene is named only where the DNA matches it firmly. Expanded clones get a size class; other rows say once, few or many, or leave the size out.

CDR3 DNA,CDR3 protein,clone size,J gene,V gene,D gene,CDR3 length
TGTGCCAGCAGTCCCAGCGGGGGCTTTTACAATGAGCAGTTCTTC,CASSPSGGFYNEQFF,many,TRBJ2-1,TRBV12-3/TRBV12-4,TRBD2,15
TGTGCCACCAGCAGAGTCGGGGGGTGGGAGACCCAGTACTTC,CATSRVGGWETQYF,many,TRBJ2-5,TRBV15,TRBD2,14
TGTTCCAGCAGGCGGTCTAGCTCCAACAACATTCAGTACTTC,CSSRRSSSNNIQYF,.,TRBJ2-4,TRBV28,.,14
TGTGCCAGCAGTTTAGAGACAGCCAGAACTAACTATGGCTACACCTTC,CASSLETARTNYGYTF,many,TRBJ1-2,TRBV28,.,16
TGCGCCAGCAGCCAAGATCGGGGGACCTCGGGGTTCCAGTACTTC,CASSQDRGTSGFQYF,few,TRBJ2-5,TRBV4-3,.,15
TGCGCCAGCAGCCAAGGTGGTGGGGGGCGGGATACGCAGTATTTT,CASSQGGGGRDTQYF,.,TRBJ2-3,TRBV4-3,.,15
TGTGCCAGCAGTAACAGGGAAAAAGAGACCCAGTACTTC,CASSNREKETQYF,many,TRBJ2-5,TRBV6-5,.,13
TGTGCCAGCAGCCAGACTAGCGGGGGGGTCACAGATACGCAGTATTTT,CASSQTSGGVTDTQYF,many,TRBJ2-3,TRBV11-2,TRBD2,16
TGCAGTGCTAGTAAAGGACTAGCGGGGGGGTCCGGGACCCAGTACTTC,CSASKGLAGGSGTQYF,.,TRBJ2-5,TRBV20-1,TRBD2,16
TGCAGTGCCTCAACAGGGAGTTATGAGCAGTTCTTC,CSASTGSYEQFF,few,TRBJ2-1,TRBV20-1,.,12
TGTGCCAGCAGTGAAGGCGTGCCCGGGGAGCTGTTTTTT,CASSEGVPGELFF,.,TRBJ2-2,TRBV2,.,13
TGTGCCAGCAGCCAATCGGCAGGCTACACCTTC,CASSQSAGYTF,many,TRBJ1-2,TRBV16,.,11
TGTGCCAGCACGAGGAGAGCGGGGGGGTACAATGAGCAGTTCTTC,CASTRRAGGYNEQFF,many,TRBJ2-1,TRBV6-1,TRBD2,15
TGCAGCGTGGGGACTAGCTACAATGAGCAGTTCTTC,CSVGTSYNEQFF,few,TRBJ2-1,TRBV29-1,TRBD2,12
TGTGCCAGCAGTTTTTACGGGCAGGGGCTTGGCTACACCTTC,CASSFYGQGLGYTF,many,TRBJ1-2,TRBV12-3/TRBV12-4,.,14
TGCGCCAGCAGCTTGGCCCTAGCGGGGGGTCCTGGCACAGATACGCAGTATTTT,CASSLALAGGPGTDTQYF,many,TRBJ2-3,TRBV5-1,TRBD2,18
TGCGCCAGCAGCTGGGGCGTGGGCACCCAAGAGACCCAGTACTTC,CASSWGVGTQETQYF,few,TRBJ2-5,TRBV5-1,.,15
TGTGCCAGCAGCTTACAGGGGACTAACTATGGCTACACCTTC,CASSLQGTNYGYTF,many,TRBJ1-2,TRBV7-2,.,14
TGCAGCGTTGAGTTTGGGACAGGGGGTATCATGAACACTGAAGCTTTCTTT,CSVEFGTGGIMNTEAFF,many,TRBJ1-1,TRBV29-1,TRBD1,17
TGTGCCAGCTCACCAAGGCTTACAGGGAGAGAAGAGACCCAGTACTTC,CASSPRLTGREETQYF,many,TRBJ2-5,TRBV18,.,16
TGTGCCAGCAGTTTCAGGAGCTCTGGAAACACCATATATTTT,CASSFRSSGNTIYF,many,TRBJ1-3,TRBV12-3/TRBV12-4,.,14
TGTGCCAGCAGCAAACTAGCGGGGCGGGACAATGAGCAGTTCTTC,CASSKLAGRDNEQFF,many,TRBJ2-1,TRBV7-6,TRBD2,15
TGCGCCAGCAGCTCACAGGGGAACTATGGCTACACCTTC,CASSSQGNYGYTF,many,TRBJ1-2,TRBV5-1,TRBD1,13
TGTGCCAGCAGCCCGGACAGGGGGCGCGGTGGCTACACCTTC,CASSPDRGRGGYTF,few,TRBJ1-2,TRBV12-3/TRBV12-4,TRBD1,14
TGCAGTGCTGACAAGGACAGATTACTAACAGATACGCAGTATTTT,CSADKDRLLTDTQYF,few,TRBJ2-3,TRBV20-1,.,15
TGTGCCAGCAGCTTAAGGCGGATAAGGGGCCCCCTTTACTCTGGGGCCAACGTCCTGACTTTC,CASSLRRIRGPLYSGANVLTF,.,TRBJ2-6,TRBV11-1,.,21
TGCGCCAGCAGCTTACCGGGACACTTCACCGGGGAGCTGTTTTTT,CASSLPGHFTGELFF,few,TRBJ2-2,TRBV5-1,.,15
TGTGCCAGCAGGGGGGTGGGGACTGGCGCCTACGAGCAGTACTTC,CASRGVGTGAYEQYF,.,TRBJ2-7,TRBV7-2,.,15
TGCAGTGCTAGAGAGGGTGATGGCTACACCTTC,CSAREGDGYTF,many,TRBJ1-2,TRBV20-1,.,11
TGTGCCAGCAGCTTGCGCGGCGGGGAGAGCTCCTACAATGAGCAGTTCTTC,CASSLRGGESSYNEQFF,few,TRBJ2-1,TRBV7-9,.,17
TGTGCCAGCAGCCCCGGGAACAGGGAAGAGACCCAGTACTTC,CASSPGNREETQYF,.,TRBJ2-5,TRBV7-3,.,14
TGTGCCAGCAGCTTAGCGCCCGACTATAGCAATCAGCCCCAGCATTTT,CASSLAPDYSNQPQHF,many,TRBJ1-5,TRBV7-6,.,16
TGTGCCAGCAGTTTTTCTCTAGGCGATGAGCAGTTCTTC,CASSFSLGDEQFF,.,TRBJ2-1,TRBV7-2,.,13
TGCAGCGGGGGAAGCGGGACACCGAACACCGGGGAGCTGTTTTTT,CSGGSGTPNTGELFF,many,TRBJ2-2,TRBV29-1,.,15
TGTGCCAGCAGCTATAGCGGGGGCGCGGACATTCAGTACTTC,CASSYSGGADIQYF,.,TRBJ2-4,TRBV6-2/TRBV6-3,TRBD2,14
TGTGCCAGCAGCCCCCCGTGGGGGGGCCCGGAGACCCAGTACTTC,CASSPPWGGPETQYF,many,TRBJ2-5,TRBV3-1,.,15
TGTGCCAGCAGTCGGGACAGGGCAAACATTCAGTACTTC,CASSRDRANIQYF,many,TRBJ2-4,TRBV6-1,TRBD1,13
TGTGCCAGTAGTATCCGTTTCATCGGCGGAAACAATCAGCCCCAGCATTTT,CASSIRFIGGNNQPQHF,few,TRBJ1-5,TRBV19,.,17
TGCGCCAGCAGCCCGGGACAGGGGGCAGGGGATTCACCCCTCCACTTT,CASSPGQGAGDSPLHF,many,TRBJ1-6,TRBV5-1,TRBD1,16
TGCAGTGCTAGCTCGGGTGCCCCCTACGAGCAGTACTTC,CSASSGAPYEQYF,few,TRBJ2-7,TRBV20-1,.,13
TGTGCCAGCAGCTTAGTTCTGCGTTACCAAGAGACCCAGTACTTC,CASSLVLRYQETQYF,many,TRBJ2-5,TRBV7-9,.,15
TGCGCCAGCAGTGAGGGGCGGGGAAGCTCCTACGAGCAGTACTTC,CASSEGRGSSYEQYF,few,TRBJ2-7,TRBV10-1,.,15
TGTGCCAGCAGCGTATCTAGCGGGGGGGCCTACTACGAGCAGTACTTC,CASSVSSGGAYYEQYF,.,TRBJ2-7,TRBV7-2,TRBD2,16
TGCAGCGTTGAAGATTCCGGGACCGGCAATCAGCCCCAGCATTTT,CSVEDSGTGNQPQHF,few,TRBJ1-5,TRBV29-1,.,15
TGTGCCAGCAGCTTGAAGACCGGCAGCCAAGATACGCAGTATTTT,CASSLKTGSQDTQYF,many,TRBJ2-3,TRBV5-4,.,15
TGTGCCAGCAGCCGGACAGGGGAATCACCCCTCCACTTT,CASSRTGESPLHF,.,TRBJ1-6,TRBV6-5,TRBD1,13
TGTGCCAGCAGTTCCCCGACAGGGACCCAGCATTTT,CASSSPTGTQHF,many,TRBJ1-5,TRBV12-3/TRBV12-4,TRBD1,12
TGCAGTGCTATCGTCCAAGCGGGGTCAGATACGCAGTATTTT,CSAIVQAGSDTQYF,many,TRBJ2-3,TRBV20-1,TRBD2,14
TGCAGCGTTTCTTCGGGGAACACTGAAGCTTTCTTT,CSVSSGNTEAFF,.,TRBJ1-1,TRBV29-1,.,12
TGTGCCAGCTCACCAAGAATAGCGGGGGTTGGAGGTGAGCAGTTCTTC,CASSPRIAGVGGEQFF,.,TRBJ2-1,TRBV18,TRBD2,16
TGTGCCACCAGTTTAGCGGGGGCCTTGAACACCGGGGAGCTGTTTTTT,CATSLAGALNTGELFF,few,TRBJ2-2,TRBV24-1,TRBD2,16
TGTGCCTCCCGGGACAGCCGAAGGAGCTCCTATAATTCACCCCTCCACTTT,CASRDSRRSSYNSPLHF,.,TRBJ1-6,TRBV10-3,TRBD1,17
TGTGCCAGCAGCCACGAACGGACAGGGGAGGGGAGCACAGATACGCAGTATTTT,CASSHERTGEGSTDTQYF,.,TRBJ2-3,TRBV6-1,TRBD1,18
TGTGCCAGCCAGGCCGGACAGCATTATGGCTACACCTTC,CASQAGQHYGYTF,.,TRBJ1-2,TRBV6-2/TRBV6-3,.,13
TGCGCCAGCGTGGGTACCGACAGGGTCGACGAGCAGTACTTC,CASVGTDRVDEQYF,.,TRBJ2-7,TRBV5-1,TRBD1,14